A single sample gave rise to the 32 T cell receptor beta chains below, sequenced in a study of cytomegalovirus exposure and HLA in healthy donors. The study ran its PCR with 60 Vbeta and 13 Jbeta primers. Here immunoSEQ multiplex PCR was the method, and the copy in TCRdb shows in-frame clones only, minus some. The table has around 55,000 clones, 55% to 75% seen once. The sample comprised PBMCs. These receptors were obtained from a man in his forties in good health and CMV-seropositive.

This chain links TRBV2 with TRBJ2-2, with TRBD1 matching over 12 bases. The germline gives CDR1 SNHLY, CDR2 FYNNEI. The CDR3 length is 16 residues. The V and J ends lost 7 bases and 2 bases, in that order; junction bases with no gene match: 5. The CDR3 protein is CASKGTGGPNTGELFF. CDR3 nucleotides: TGTGCCAGCAAAGGGACAGGGGGCCCTAACACCGGGGAGCTGTTTTTT.

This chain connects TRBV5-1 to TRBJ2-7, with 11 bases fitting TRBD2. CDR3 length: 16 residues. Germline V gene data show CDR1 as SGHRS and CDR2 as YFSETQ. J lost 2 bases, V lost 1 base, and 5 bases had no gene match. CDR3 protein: CASSLTSGGLTYEQYF. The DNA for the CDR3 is TGCGCCAGCAGCTTGACTAGCGGGGGCCTGACCTACGAGCAGTACTTC.

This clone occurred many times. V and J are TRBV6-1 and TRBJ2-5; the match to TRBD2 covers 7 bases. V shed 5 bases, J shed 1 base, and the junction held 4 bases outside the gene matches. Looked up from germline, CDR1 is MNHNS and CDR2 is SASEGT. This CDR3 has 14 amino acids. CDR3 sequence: CASSLAGSQETQYF. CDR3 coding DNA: TGTGCCAGCAGTTTAGCGGGCTCCCAAGAGACCCAGTACTTC.

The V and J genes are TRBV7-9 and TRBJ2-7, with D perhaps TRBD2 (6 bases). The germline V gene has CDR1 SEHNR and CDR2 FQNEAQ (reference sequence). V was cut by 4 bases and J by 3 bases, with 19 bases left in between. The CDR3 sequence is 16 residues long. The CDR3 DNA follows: TGTGCCAGCAGCTCAGCTCCGGGACTCATGGGCTACGAGCAGTACTTC. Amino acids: CASSSAPGLMGYEQYF.

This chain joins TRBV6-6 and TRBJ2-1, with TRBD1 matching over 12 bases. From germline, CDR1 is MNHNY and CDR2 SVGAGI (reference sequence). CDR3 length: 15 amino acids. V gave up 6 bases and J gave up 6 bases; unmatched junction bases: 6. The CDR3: CASSTGTGGFNEQFF. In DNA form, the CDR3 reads TGTGCCAGCAGCACCGGGACAGGGGGCTTCAATGAGCAGTTCTTC.

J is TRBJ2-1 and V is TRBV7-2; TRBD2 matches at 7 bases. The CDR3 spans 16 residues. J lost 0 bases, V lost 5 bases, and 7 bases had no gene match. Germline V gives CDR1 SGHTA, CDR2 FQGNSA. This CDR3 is CASSPTSDGSYNEQFF. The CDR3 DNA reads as TGTGCCAGCAGCCCTACTAGCGATGGCTCCTACAATGAGCAGTTCTTC. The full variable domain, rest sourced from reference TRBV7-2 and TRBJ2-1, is GAGVSQSPSNKVTEKGKDVELRCDPISGHTALYWYRQSLGQGLEFLIYFQGNSAPDKSGLPSDRFSAERTGGSVSTLTIQRTQQEDSAVYLCASSPTSDGSYNEQFFGPGTRLTVL.

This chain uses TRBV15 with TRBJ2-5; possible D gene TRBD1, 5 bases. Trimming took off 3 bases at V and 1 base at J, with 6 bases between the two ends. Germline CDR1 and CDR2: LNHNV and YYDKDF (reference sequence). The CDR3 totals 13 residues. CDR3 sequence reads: CATSRTVQETQYF. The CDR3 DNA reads TGTGCCACCAGCAGGACAGTCCAAGAGACCCAGTACTTC.

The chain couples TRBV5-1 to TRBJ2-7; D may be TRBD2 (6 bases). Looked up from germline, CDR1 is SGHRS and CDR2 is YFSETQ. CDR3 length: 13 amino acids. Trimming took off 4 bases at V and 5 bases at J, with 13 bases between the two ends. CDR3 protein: CASSRELFHEQYF. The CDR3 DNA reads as TGCGCCAGCAGCCGGGAGTTATTCCACGAGCAGTACTTC. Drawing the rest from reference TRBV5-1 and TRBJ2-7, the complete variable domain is KAGVTQTPRYLIKTRGQQVTLSCSPISGHRSVSWYQQTPGQGLQFLFEYFSETQRNKGNFPGRFSGRQFSNSRSEMNVSTLELGDSALYLCASSRELFHEQYFGPGTRLTVT.

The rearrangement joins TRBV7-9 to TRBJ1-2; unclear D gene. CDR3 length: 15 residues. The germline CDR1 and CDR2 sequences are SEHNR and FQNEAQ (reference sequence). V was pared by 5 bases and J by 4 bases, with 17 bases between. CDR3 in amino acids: CASSLSRVDAYGYTF. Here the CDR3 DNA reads TGTGCCAGCAGCCTATCGCGGGTAGACGCCTATGGCTACACCTTC.

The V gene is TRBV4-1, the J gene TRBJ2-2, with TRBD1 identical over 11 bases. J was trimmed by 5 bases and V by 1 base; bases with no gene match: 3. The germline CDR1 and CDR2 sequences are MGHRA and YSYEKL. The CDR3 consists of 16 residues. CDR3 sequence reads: CASSQAGTGGTGELFF. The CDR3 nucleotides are TGCGCCAGCAGCCAAGCCGGGACAGGGGGAACCGGGGAGCTGTTTTTT.

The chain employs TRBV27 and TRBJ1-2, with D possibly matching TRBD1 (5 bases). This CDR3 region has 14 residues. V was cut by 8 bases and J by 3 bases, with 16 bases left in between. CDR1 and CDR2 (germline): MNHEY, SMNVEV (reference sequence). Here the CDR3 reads CASLPTVWDYGYTF. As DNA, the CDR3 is TGTGCCAGCCTCCCGACAGTCTGGGACTATGGCTACACCTTC.

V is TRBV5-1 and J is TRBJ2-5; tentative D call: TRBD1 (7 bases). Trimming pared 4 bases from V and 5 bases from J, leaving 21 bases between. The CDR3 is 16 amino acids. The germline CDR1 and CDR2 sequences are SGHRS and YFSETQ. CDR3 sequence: CASSPGGHTQEETQYF. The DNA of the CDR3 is TGCGCCAGCAGCCCAGGGGGGCATACCCAGGAGGAGACCCAGTACTTC.

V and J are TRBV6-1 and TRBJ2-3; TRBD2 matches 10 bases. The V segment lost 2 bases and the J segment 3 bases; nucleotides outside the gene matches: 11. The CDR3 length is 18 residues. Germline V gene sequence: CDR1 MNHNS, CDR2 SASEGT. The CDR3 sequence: CASSERILLAGKTDTQYF. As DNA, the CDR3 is TGTGCCAGCAGTGAACGGATCCTACTAGCGGGGAAGACAGATACGCAGTATTTT.

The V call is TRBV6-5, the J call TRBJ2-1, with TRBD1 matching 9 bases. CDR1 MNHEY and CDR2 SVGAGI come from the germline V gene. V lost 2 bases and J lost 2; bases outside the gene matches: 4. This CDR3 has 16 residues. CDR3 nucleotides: TGTGCCAGCAGTTACACCAGGACAGGGGCCTACAATGAGCAGTTCTTC. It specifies CASSYTRTGAYNEQFF.

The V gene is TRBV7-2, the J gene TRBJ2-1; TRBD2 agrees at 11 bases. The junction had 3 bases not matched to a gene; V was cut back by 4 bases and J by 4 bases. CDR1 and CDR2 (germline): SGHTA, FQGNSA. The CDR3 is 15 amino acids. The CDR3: CASSSTSGGYNEQFF. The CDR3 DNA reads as TGTGCCAGCAGCTCCACTAGCGGGGGATACAATGAGCAGTTCTTC.

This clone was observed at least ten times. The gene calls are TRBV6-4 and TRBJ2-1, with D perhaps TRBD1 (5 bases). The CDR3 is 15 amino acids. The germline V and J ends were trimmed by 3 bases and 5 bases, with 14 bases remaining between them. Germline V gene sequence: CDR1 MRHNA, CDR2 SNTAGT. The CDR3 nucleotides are TGTGCCAGCAGTGAAGGATGGACAATGAACAATGAGCAGTTCTTC. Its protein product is CASSEGWTMNNEQFF.

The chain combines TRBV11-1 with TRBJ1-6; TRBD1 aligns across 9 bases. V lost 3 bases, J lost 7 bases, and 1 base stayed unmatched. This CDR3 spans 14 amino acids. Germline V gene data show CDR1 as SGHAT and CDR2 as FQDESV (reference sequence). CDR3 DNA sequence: TGTGCCAGCAGCTTGACAGGGGGGAATTCACCCCTCCACTTT. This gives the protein CASSLTGGNSPLHF.

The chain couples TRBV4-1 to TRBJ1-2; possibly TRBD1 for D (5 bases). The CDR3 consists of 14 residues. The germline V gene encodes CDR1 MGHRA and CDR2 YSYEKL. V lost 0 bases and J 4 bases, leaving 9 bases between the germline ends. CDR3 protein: CASSQESQGYGYTF. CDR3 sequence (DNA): TGCGCCAGCAGCCAAGAGTCGCAGGGCTATGGCTACACCTTC.

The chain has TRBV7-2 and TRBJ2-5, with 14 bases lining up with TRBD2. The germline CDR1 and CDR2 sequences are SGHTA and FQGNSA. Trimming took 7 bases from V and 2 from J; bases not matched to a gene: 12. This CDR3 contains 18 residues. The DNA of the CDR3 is TGTGCCAGCACCCTGAGCCCGGGACTAGCGGGGGTACAAGAGACCCAGTACTTC. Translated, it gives CASTLSPGLAGVQETQYF.

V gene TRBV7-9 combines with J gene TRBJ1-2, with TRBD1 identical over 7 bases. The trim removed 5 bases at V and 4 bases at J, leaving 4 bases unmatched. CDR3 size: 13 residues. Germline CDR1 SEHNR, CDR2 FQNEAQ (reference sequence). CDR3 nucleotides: TGTGCCAGCAGCCCCCGGGACAGCTATGGCTACACCTTC. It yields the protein CASSPRDSYGYTF.

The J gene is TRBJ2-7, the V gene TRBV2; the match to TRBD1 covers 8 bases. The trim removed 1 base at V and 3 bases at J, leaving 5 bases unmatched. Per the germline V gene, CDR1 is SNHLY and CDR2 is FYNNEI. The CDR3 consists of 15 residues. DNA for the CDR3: TGTGCCAGCAGTGAAGGCGGGACAGGCGACTACGAGCAGTACTTC. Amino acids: CASSEGGTGDYEQYF. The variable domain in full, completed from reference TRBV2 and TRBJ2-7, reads EPEVTQTPSHQVTQMGQEVILRCVPISNHLYFYWYRQILGQKVEFLVSFYNNEISEKSEIFDDQFSVERPDGSNFTLKIRSTKLEDSAMYFCASSEGGTGDYEQYFGPGTRLTVT.

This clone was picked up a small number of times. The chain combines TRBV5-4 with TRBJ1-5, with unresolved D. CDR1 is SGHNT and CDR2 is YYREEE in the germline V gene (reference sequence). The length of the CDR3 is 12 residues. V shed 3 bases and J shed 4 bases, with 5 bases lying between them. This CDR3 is CASSSQNQPQHF. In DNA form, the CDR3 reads TGTGCCAGCAGCTCACAAAATCAGCCCCAGCATTTT.

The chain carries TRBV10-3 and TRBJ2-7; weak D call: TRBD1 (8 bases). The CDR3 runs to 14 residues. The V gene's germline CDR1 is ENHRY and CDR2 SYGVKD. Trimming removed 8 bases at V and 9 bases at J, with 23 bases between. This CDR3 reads CAIEGEGTGQVQYF. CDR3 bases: TGTGCCATCGAGGGGGAGGGGACAGGACAGGTGCAGTACTTC.

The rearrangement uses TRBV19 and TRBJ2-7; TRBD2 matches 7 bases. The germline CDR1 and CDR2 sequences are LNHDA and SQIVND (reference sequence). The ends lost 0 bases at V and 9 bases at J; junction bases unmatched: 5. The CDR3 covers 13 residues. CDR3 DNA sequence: TGTGCCAGTAGTATAGATCGGGGGGTCGGGCAGTACTTC. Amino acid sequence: CASSIDRGVGQYF.

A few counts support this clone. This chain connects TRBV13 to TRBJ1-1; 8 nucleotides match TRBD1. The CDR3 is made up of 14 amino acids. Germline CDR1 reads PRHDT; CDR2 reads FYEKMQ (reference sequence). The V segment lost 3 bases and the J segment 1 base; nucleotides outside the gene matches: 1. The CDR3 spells CASSFGQGNTEAFF. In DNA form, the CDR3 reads TGTGCCAGCAGCTTCGGACAGGGGAACACTGAAGCTTTCTTT.

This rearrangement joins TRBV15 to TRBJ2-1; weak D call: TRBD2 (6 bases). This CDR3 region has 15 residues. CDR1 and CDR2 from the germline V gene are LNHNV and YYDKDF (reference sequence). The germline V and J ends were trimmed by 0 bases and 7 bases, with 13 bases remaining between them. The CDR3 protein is CATSRDRGTGNEQFF. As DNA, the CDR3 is TGTGCCACCAGCAGAGATCGGGGGACGGGAAATGAGCAGTTCTTC.

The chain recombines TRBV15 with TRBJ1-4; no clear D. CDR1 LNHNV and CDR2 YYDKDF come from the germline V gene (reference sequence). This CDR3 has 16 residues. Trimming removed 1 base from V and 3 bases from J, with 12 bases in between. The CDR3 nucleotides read TGTGCCACCAGCAGAGGCCCTTCGGGGTCTAATGAAAAACTGTTTTTT. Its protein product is CATSRGPSGSNEKLFF.

The CDR3, as DNA: TGTGCCAGCATACTTACAGGGGGAAGCTACAATGAGCAGTTCTTC. Residues: CASILTGGSYNEQFF. V is TRBV7-9 and J is TRBJ2-1; TRBD1 aligns across 8 bases. V lost 7 bases and J lost 3; bases outside the gene matches: 8. The CDR3 sequence is 15 residues long. Germline loops: CDR1 SEHNR, CDR2 FQNEAQ (reference sequence).

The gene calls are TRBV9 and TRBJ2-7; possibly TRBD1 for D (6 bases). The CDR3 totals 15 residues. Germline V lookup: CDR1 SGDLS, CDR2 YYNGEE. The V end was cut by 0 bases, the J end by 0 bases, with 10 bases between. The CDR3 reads CASSVATGSSYEQYF. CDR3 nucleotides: TGTGCCAGCAGCGTAGCTACAGGGAGCTCCTACGAGCAGTACTTC.

The CDR3 is CASSKAGSGNEQFF. In nucleotides, the CDR3 is TGTGCCAGCAGCAAAGCCGGATCGGGCAATGAGCAGTTCTTC. This chain uses TRBV7-6 with TRBJ2-1; D unclear. V was shortened by 5 bases and J by 6 bases, with 14 bases between the two germline ends. Germline V gene data show CDR1 as SGHVS and CDR2 as FNYEAQ. The length of the CDR3 is 14 residues. The full variable domain, with the rest looked up from reference TRBV7-6 and TRBJ2-1, is GAGVSQSPRYKVTKRGQDVALRCDPISGHVSLYWYRQALGQGPEFLTYFNYEAQQDKSGLPNDRFSAERPEGSISTLTIQRTEQRDSAMYRCASSKAGSGNEQFFGPGTRLTVL.

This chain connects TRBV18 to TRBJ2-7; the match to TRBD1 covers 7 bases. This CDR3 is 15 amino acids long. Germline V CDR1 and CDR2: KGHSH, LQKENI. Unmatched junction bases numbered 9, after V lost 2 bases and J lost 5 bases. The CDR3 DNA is TGTGCCAGCTCACCAACAGGGGTACAGGGCGACGAGCAGTACTTC. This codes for CASSPTGVQGDEQYF.

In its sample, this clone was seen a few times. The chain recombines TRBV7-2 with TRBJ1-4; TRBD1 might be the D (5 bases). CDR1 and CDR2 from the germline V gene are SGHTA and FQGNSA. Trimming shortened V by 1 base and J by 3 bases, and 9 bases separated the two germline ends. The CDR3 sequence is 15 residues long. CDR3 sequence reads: CASSLDGGSNEKLFF. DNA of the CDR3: TGTGCCAGCAGCTTAGACGGGGGGTCTAATGAAAAACTGTTTTTT.